Below are 31 T cell receptor beta chains sequenced from a single sample in a study of cytomegalovirus exposure and HLA in healthy donors. Use of 60 Vbeta and 13 Jbeta primers characterized the PCR. Produced via immunoSEQ multiplex PCR; TCRdb's table is partial and in-frame only. The table shows fewer than 200,000 clones, with 75% occurring only once. Sequences were obtained from PBMCs. The receptors originated from a woman aged 45-65 years in good health and CMV-seropositive.

The chain employs TRBV7-9 and TRBJ2-5; weak D call: TRBD2 (6 bases). V dropped 3 bases and J dropped 5 bases, with 16 bases sitting between them. CDR3 size: 15 residues. Germline V gene sequence: CDR1 SEHNR, CDR2 FQNEAQ (reference sequence). CDR3 in DNA: TGTGCCAGCAGCTTGGAGTTGGGGGGTTCGGAGACCCAGTACTTC. Amino acids: CASSLELGGSETQYF.

This rearrangement joins TRBV25-1 to TRBJ2-6, with 7 bases aligning to TRBD2. Germline trimming cut 8 bases from V and 3 bases from J; bases unmatched to any gene: 4. This CDR3 contains 14 residues. Germline lookup yields CDR1 MGHDK and CDR2 SYGVNS. The CDR3 nucleotides read TGTGCCAGCCGCGGGAGTATTGGGGCCAACGTCCTGACTTTC. Its protein product is CASRGSIGANVLTF.

This chain uses TRBV5-6 with TRBJ2-1; a possible D gene is TRBD2 (5 bases). Trimming cost V 4 bases and J 9 bases, with 17 bases left between them. Per the germline V gene, CDR1 is SGHDT and CDR2 is YYEEEE. CDR3 length: 14 residues. The CDR3 nucleotides are TGTGCCAGCAGCACCCGGCGGGTGATGGCTGAGCAGTTCTTC. Its protein is CASSTRRVMAEQFF.

V and J are TRBV6-1 and TRBJ2-6, with TRBD1 as a possible D gene (6 bases). Looked up from germline, CDR1 is MNHNS and CDR2 is SASEGT. The CDR3 covers 15 residues. With 4 bases removed from V and 0 bases from J, the gap between germline ends came to 7 bases. The DNA for the CDR3 is TGTGCCAGCAGTGGACAGGCCTCTGGGGCCAACGTCCTGACTTTC. As protein: CASSGQASGANVLTF.

This clone was observed a few times. The chain is built from TRBV19 and TRBJ2-7; D possibly corresponds to TRBD1 (6 bases). V lost 4 bases, J lost 2 bases, and 12 bases lay in between. CDR1 LNHDA and CDR2 SQIVND come from the germline V gene (reference sequence). The CDR3 has 14 residues. CDR3 region: CASSNDRFPYEQYF. In DNA form, the CDR3 reads TGTGCCAGTAGTAACGACAGGTTTCCCTACGAGCAGTACTTC.

J is TRBJ1-1 and V is TRBV6-1; 7 bases align to TRBD1. V lost 8 bases to trimming and J lost 7 bases; unmatched junction nucleotides: 10. Looked up from germline, CDR1 is MNHNS and CDR2 is SASEGT. This CDR3 comprises 13 residues. CDR3 amino acids: CASVGQDFSEAFF. Written as DNA, the CDR3 is TGTGCCAGCGTAGGACAGGACTTTAGTGAAGCTTTCTTT.

The chain employs TRBV19 and TRBJ2-3, with 8 bases identical to TRBD2. There are 16 residues in the CDR3. Germline assignment: CDR1 LNHDA and CDR2 SQIVND (reference sequence). The V segment lost 5 bases and the J segment 4 bases; nucleotides outside the gene matches: 11. The CDR3 loop reads CASSAGLVAVPDTQYF. The CDR3 coding sequence is TGTGCCAGTAGTGCGGGACTAGTGGCTGTTCCAGATACGCAGTATTTT.

This clone showed up just a few times. The chain joins TRBV6-1 to TRBJ2-7, with TRBD1 identical over 9 bases. Germline V CDR1 and CDR2: MNHNS, SASEGT. The V and J ends lost 3 bases and 4 bases, in that order; junction bases with no gene match: 7. There are 15 residues in the CDR3. The CDR3 spells CASSDMGQGQYEQYF. In DNA, the CDR3 is TGTGCCAGCAGTGACATGGGACAGGGCCAATACGAGCAGTACTTC.

V usage is TRBV5-4 and J usage is TRBJ2-7; possibly TRBD2 for D (6 bases). The V and J ends lost 4 bases and 9 bases respectively, with 20 bases between them. CDR3 size: 14 residues. Germline CDR1 is SGHNT and CDR2 is YYREEE (reference sequence). Written as DNA, the CDR3 is TGTGCCAGCAGCCCGTACCGCTCGGGGGTAGGGCAGTACTTC. Its protein product is CASSPYRSGVGQYF.

The rearrangement uses TRBV29-1 and TRBJ1-5, with D perhaps matching TRBD1 (5 bases). Trimming removed 5 bases at V and 4 bases at J, with 15 bases between. Germline V CDR1 and CDR2: SQVTM, ANQGSEA. The length of the CDR3 is 14 residues. CDR3 in amino acids: CSVNPGSANQPQHF. The CDR3, as DNA: TGCAGCGTTAACCCAGGGTCAGCAAATCAGCCCCAGCATTTT.

V usage is TRBV19 and J usage is TRBJ2-1; TRBD1 might be the D (5 bases). Germline V gene lookup returns CDR1 LNHDA and CDR2 SQIVND (reference sequence). The germline V and J ends were trimmed by 6 bases and 3 bases, with 12 bases remaining between them. The CDR3 has 14 residues. CDR3 protein: CASREGDYYNEQFF. In DNA, the CDR3 is TGTGCCAGTAGAGAAGGGGATTACTACAATGAGCAGTTCTTC.

V is TRBV5-6 and J is TRBJ2-5, with D possibly being TRBD2 (6 bases). The CDR3 totals 14 residues. Germline V gives CDR1 SGHDT, CDR2 YYEEEE. V lost 6 bases and J lost 14, with 26 bases in between. The CDR3 sequence is CASTLISADLGLYF. In DNA, the CDR3 is TGTGCCAGCACACTCATCTCCGCGGATCTGGGACTCTACTTC. Full variable domain (rest looked up from reference TRBV5-6 and TRBJ2-5): DAGVTQSPTHLIKTRGQQVTLRCSPKSGHDTVSWYQQALGQGPQFIFQYYEEEERQRGNFPDRFSGHQFPNYSSELNVNALLLGDSALYLCASTLISADLGLYFGPGTRLLVL.

The rearrangement joins TRBV5-1 to TRBJ2-5; 7 positions agree with TRBD1. Trimming removed 3 bases from V and 3 bases from J; junction bases left unmatched: 5. Germline loops: CDR1 SGHRS, CDR2 YFSETQ. This CDR3 spans 14 amino acids. CDR3: CASSSGQVEETQYF. The CDR3 DNA reads as TGCGCCAGCAGCTCCGGACAGGTGGAAGAGACCCAGTACTTC.

The chain combines TRBV5-1 with TRBJ2-7; D remains unclear. Looked up from germline, CDR1 is SGHRS and CDR2 is YFSETQ. CDR3 length equals 15 residues. Trimming removed 1 base at V and 2 bases at J, with 13 bases between. The CDR3: CASSLLSDQTYEQYF. Here the CDR3 DNA reads TGCGCCAGCAGCTTGCTCTCAGATCAAACCTACGAGCAGTACTTC.

The rearrangement links TRBV6-5 to TRBJ1-1, with D perhaps matching TRBD1 (6 bases). V was cut by 6 bases and J by 2 bases, with 13 bases left in between. Germline CDR1 reads MNHEY; CDR2 reads SVGAGI. There are 14 residues in the CDR3. The CDR3 loop is CASRQGMENTEAFF. As DNA, the CDR3 is TGTGCCAGCAGGCAGGGGATGGAAAACACTGAAGCTTTCTTT.

The rearrangement joins TRBV7-9 to TRBJ2-3; 8 bases are shared with TRBD1. Germline CDR1 SEHNR, CDR2 FQNEAQ (reference sequence). The V and J ends lost 6 bases and 0 bases, in that order; junction bases with no gene match: 8. The CDR3 has 16 amino acids. The CDR3 DNA reads as TGTGCCAGCAGTACTCAGGGGGCCACTAGCACAGATACGCAGTATTTT. It translates to CASSTQGATSTDTQYF. Supplemented by reference TRBV7-9 and TRBJ2-3, the full variable domain reads DTGVSQNPRHKITKRGQNVTFRCDPISEHNRLYWYRQTLGQGPEFLTYFQNEAQLEKSRLLSDRFSAERPKGSFSTLEIQRTEQGDSAMYLCASSTQGATSTDTQYFGPGTRLTVL.

The rearrangement links TRBV6-5 to TRBJ1-5, with D tentatively TRBD1 (6 bases). The V gene lost 0 bases and the J gene lost 7 bases, with 10 bases spanning the gap. This CDR3 comprises 14 residues. Germline CDR1 MNHEY, CDR2 SVGAGI. Here the CDR3 DNA reads TGTGCCAGCAGTTACTCGGACAGCGGCCAGCCCCAGCATTTT. It specifies CASSYSDSGQPQHF.

The rearrangement joins TRBV4-1 to TRBJ2-1, with TRBD1 identical over 9 bases. The CDR3 totals 18 residues. V shed 0 bases, J shed 2 bases, and the junction held 8 bases outside the gene matches. Germline assignment: CDR1 MGHRA and CDR2 YSYEKL. The DNA of the CDR3 is TGCGCCAGCAGCCAAGAGGTTGGGACAGGGAGACCCTACAATGAGCAGTTCTTC. Translating it yields CASSQEVGTGRPYNEQFF.

The chain carries TRBV4-2 and TRBJ2-2; the D gene is possibly TRBD1 (5 bases). The V end lost 0 bases, the J end lost 1 base, and 12 bases lay between the germline ends. The CDR3 spans 17 residues. Germline CDR1 reads LGHNA; CDR2 reads YNFKEQ. The CDR3 bases are TGTGCCAGCAGCCAAGATTTCCAGGGATGGAACACCGGGGAGCTGTTTTTT. The encoded protein is CASSQDFQGWNTGELFF.

The table lists this clone with a few counts. This rearrangement joins TRBV5-6 to TRBJ1-1; D remains ambiguous. This CDR3 has 16 amino acids. Trimming removed 0 bases at V and 0 bases at J, with 12 bases between. The germline V gene encodes CDR1 SGHDT and CDR2 YYEEEE. In DNA, the CDR3 is TGTGCCAGCAGCTTGGTGCGGGCCAACTTGAACACTGAAGCTTTCTTT. This translates into CASSLVRANLNTEAFF. Supplemented by reference TRBV5-6 and TRBJ1-1, the full variable domain reads DAGVTQSPTHLIKTRGQQVTLRCSPKSGHDTVSWYQQALGQGPQFIFQYYEEEERQRGNFPDRFSGHQFPNYSSELNVNALLLGDSALYLCASSLVRANLNTEAFFGQGTRLTVV.

V gene TRBV19 combines with J gene TRBJ1-5; D possibly corresponds to TRBD1 (5 bases). Per germline, CDR1 LNHDA and CDR2 SQIVND (reference sequence). This CDR3 is built from 14 residues. Trimming stripped 10 bases from V and 6 bases from J, with 19 bases between. The CDR3 spells CATKLPGGSQPQHF. For the CDR3, the DNA is TGTGCCACCAAACTCCCCGGGGGTAGTCAGCCCCAGCATTTT. Filled out from reference TRBV19 and TRBJ1-5, the complete variable domain reads DGGITQSPKYLFRKEGQNVTLSCEQNLNHDAMYWYRQDPGQGLRLIYYSQIVNDFQKGDIAEGYSVSREKKESFPLTVTSAQKNPTAFYLCATKLPGGSQPQHFGDGTRLSIL.

The genes are TRBV18 and TRBJ2-7; TRBD1 might be the D (6 bases). This CDR3 is built from 13 residues. Trimming stripped 5 bases from V and 4 bases from J, with 12 bases between. Per the germline V gene, CDR1 is KGHSH and CDR2 is LQKENI. The DNA for the CDR3 is TGTGCCAGCTCAGAGGGGACACCTTACGAGCAGTACTTC. Translation gives CASSEGTPYEQYF. Combining the CDR3 with reference TRBV18 and TRBJ2-7 gives the whole variable domain NAGVMQNPRHLVRRRGQEARLRCSPMKGHSHVYWYRQLPEEGLKFMVYLQKENIIDESGMPKERFSAEFPKEGPSILRIQQVVRGDSAAYFCASSEGTPYEQYFGPGTRLTVT.

The table lists this clone with a count of one. The chain recombines TRBV4-2 with TRBJ2-3, with D perhaps TRBD1 (6 bases). Trimming took off 5 bases at V and 0 bases at J, with 6 bases between the two ends. The CDR3 sequence is 13 residues long. Germline values: CDR1 LGHNA, CDR2 YNFKEQ. The CDR3 is CASSGQSTDTQYF. For the CDR3, the DNA is TGTGCCAGCAGCGGACAGAGCACAGATACGCAGTATTTT.

This clone has only a few counts. This chain uses TRBV5-1 with TRBJ1-1; the D is unclear. The CDR3 is made up of 13 amino acids. Germline V gives CDR1 SGHRS, CDR2 YFSETQ. V lost 2 bases and J 4 bases, leaving 9 bases between the germline ends. As DNA, the CDR3 is TGCGCCAGCAGCTTCCGGGTTGGCACTGAAGCTTTCTTT. Protein product: CASSFRVGTEAFF.

J is TRBJ1-1 and V is TRBV10-3; D gene unclear. The germline gives CDR1 ENHRY, CDR2 SYGVKD. The CDR3 runs to 12 residues. Trimming removed 4 bases at V and 7 bases at J, with 10 bases between. The CDR3 region has the DNA TGTGCCATCAGTGTATCGTCAGGTGAAGCTTTCTTT. Protein: CAISVSSGEAFF.

V is TRBV6-6 and J is TRBJ1-1; 7 bases align to TRBD1. The CDR3 has 15 amino acids. V trimming: 6 bases; J trimming: 0 bases; junction bases outside the gene matches: 7. The germline gives CDR1 MNHNY, CDR2 SVGAGI (reference sequence). CDR3 sequence reads: CASRPTGTVNTEAFF. In DNA, the CDR3 is TGTGCCAGCAGGCCCACCGGGACAGTGAACACTGAAGCTTTCTTT.

The chain links TRBV19 to TRBJ1-1; no clear D. The CDR3 contains 15 residues. Trimming stripped 6 bases from V and 0 bases from J, with 14 bases between. Germline CDR1 LNHDA, CDR2 SQIVND (reference sequence). The DNA of the CDR3 is TGTGCCAGTAGAGTCAGTTTCGTCATGAACACTGAAGCTTTCTTT. It translates to CASRVSFVMNTEAFF.

The chain uses TRBV5-5 and TRBJ1-2; TRBD1 matches 10 bases. The CDR3 has 15 residues. V was pared by 4 bases and J by 4 bases, with 7 bases of the junction left unmatched. Germline V gives CDR1 SGHKS, CDR2 YYEKEE (reference sequence). This CDR3 reads CASSVGQGWAYGYTF. The CDR3, as DNA: TGTGCCAGCAGCGTGGGACAGGGGTGGGCCTATGGCTACACCTTC. Using reference TRBV5-5 and TRBJ1-2 for the parts outside the CDR3, the full variable domain is DAGVTQSPTHLIKTRGQQVTLRCSPISGHKSVSWYQQVLGQGPQFIFQYYEKEERGRGNFPDRFSARQFPNYSSELNVNALLLGDSALYLCASSVGQGWAYGYTFGSGTRLTVV.

This chain connects TRBV27 to TRBJ2-1; 8 bases match TRBD1. Germline V gene lookup returns CDR1 MNHEY and CDR2 SMNVEV (reference sequence). The CDR3 length is 12 residues. V trimming: 10 bases; J trimming: 7 bases; junction bases outside the gene matches: 6. CDR3 loop: CANTGDRNEQFF. The CDR3 DNA sequence: TGTGCCAACACTGGGGACAGGAATGAGCAGTTCTTC.

Worth noting for this clone: The junction differs from germline at one of its ends, possibly a read error. V gene TRBV5-1 combines with J gene TRBJ1-2; the D is unclear. From germline, CDR1 is SGHRS and CDR2 YFSETQ. CDR3 size: 13 residues. The CDR3 DNA is TGCGCCAGCAGCTTGGGGGTGGACTATGGCTACCCCTTC. This translates into CASSLGVDYGYPF.

This clone was picked up many times. This chain connects TRBV5-6 to TRBJ2-7; 12 positions match TRBD2. The CDR3 loop spans 15 amino acids. In germline, CDR1 is SGHDT, CDR2 YYEEEE. V dropped 4 bases and J dropped 2; count of bases not matched to a gene: 4. CDR3 in DNA: TGTGCCAGCAGCAAGGGACTAGCGGGCGCCTACGAGCAGTACTTC. This encodes CASSKGLAGAYEQYF.